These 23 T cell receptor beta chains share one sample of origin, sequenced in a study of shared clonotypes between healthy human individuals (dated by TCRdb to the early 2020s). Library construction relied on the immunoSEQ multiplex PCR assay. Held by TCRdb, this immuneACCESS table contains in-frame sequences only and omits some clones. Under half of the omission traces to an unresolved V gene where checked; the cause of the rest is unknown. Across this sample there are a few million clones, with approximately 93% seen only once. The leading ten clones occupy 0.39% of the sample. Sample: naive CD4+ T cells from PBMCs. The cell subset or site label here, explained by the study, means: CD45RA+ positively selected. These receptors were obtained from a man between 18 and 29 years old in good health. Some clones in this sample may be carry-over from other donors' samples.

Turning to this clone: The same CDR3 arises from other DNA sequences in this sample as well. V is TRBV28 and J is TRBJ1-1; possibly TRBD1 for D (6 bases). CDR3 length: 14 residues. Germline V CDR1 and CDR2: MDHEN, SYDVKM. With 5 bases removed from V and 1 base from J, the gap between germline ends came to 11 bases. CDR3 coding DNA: TGTGCCAGCAGTCTCGGACAGAAGAACACTGAAGCTTTCTTT. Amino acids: CASSLGQKNTEAFF.

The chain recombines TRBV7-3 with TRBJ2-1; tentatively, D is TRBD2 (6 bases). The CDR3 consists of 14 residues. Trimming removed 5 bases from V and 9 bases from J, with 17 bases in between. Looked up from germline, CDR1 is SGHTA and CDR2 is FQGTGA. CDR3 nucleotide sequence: TGTGCCAGCAGCCTCCTGACTAGTTCGGCTGAGCAGTTCTTC. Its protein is CASSLLTSSAEQFF.

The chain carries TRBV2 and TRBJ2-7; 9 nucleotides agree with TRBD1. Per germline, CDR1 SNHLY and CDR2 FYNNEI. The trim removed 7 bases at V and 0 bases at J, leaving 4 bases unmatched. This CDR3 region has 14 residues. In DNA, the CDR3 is TGTGCCAGCAAGTTGGACAGGGGCTCCTACGAGCAGTACTTC. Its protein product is CASKLDRGSYEQYF.

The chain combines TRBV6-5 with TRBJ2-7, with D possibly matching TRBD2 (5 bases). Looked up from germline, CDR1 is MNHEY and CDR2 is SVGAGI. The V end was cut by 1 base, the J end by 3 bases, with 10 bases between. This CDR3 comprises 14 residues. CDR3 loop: CASSYFGGHYEQYF. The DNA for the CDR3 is TGTGCCAGCAGTTACTTCGGCGGGCACTACGAGCAGTACTTC.

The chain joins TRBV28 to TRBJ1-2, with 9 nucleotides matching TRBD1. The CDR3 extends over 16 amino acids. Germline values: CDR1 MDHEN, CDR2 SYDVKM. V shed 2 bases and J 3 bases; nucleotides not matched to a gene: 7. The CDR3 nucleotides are TGTGCCAGCAGTTTAGTTTGGGGACAGGGCGACTATGGCTACACCTTC. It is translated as CASSLVWGQGDYGYTF.

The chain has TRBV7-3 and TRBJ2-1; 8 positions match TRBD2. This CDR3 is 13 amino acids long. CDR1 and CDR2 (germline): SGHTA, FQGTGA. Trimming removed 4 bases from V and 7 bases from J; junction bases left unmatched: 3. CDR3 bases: TGTGCCAGCAGCTCCGGGAGGGGGAATGAGCAGTTCTTC. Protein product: CASSSGRGNEQFF.

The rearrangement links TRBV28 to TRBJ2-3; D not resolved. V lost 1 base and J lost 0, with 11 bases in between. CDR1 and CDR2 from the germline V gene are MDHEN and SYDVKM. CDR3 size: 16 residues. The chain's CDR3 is CASSLSPPGSTDTQYF. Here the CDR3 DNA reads TGTGCCAGCAGTTTATCCCCGCCCGGTAGCACAGATACGCAGTATTTT.

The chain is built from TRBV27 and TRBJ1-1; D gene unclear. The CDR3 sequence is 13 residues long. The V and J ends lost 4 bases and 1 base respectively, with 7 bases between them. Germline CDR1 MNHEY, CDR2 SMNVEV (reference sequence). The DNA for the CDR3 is TGTGCCAGCAGTTATAACAAGAACACTGAAGCTTTCTTT. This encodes CASSYNKNTEAFF.

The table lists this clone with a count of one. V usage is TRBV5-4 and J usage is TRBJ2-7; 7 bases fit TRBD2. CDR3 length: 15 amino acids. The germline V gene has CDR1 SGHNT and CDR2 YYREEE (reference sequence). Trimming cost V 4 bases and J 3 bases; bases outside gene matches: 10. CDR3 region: CASSLPSGAYYEQYF. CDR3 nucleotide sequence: TGTGCCAGCAGCCTTCCCAGCGGGGCCTACTACGAGCAGTACTTC.

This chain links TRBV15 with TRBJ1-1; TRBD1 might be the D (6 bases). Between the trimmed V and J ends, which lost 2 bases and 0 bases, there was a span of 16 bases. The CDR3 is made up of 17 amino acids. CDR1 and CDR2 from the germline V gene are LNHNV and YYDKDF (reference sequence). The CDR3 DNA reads TGTGCCACCAGCAGAAGAACCGGGACAATTATGAACACTGAAGCTTTCTTT. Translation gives CATSRRTGTIMNTEAFF. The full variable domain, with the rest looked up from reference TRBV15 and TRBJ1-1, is DAMVIQNPRYQVTQFGKPVTLSCSQTLNHNVMYWYQQKSSQAPKLLFHYYDKDFNNEADTPDNFQSRRPNTSFCFLDIRSPGLGDTAMYLCATSRRTGTIMNTEAFFGQGTRLTVV.

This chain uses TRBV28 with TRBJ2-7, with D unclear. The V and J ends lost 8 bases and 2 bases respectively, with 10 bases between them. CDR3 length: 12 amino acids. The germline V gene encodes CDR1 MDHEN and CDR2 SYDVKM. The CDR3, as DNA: TGTGCCAGCGGCTATGGAACCTACGAGCAGTACTTC. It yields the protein CASGYGTYEQYF.

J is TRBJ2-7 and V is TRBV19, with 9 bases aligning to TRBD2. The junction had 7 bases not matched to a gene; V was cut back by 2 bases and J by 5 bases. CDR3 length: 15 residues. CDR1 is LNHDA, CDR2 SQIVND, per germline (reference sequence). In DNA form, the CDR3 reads TGTGCCAGTAGTATAATTGGCGGGAGGGCCCACGAGCAGTACTTC. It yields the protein CASSIIGGRAHEQYF.

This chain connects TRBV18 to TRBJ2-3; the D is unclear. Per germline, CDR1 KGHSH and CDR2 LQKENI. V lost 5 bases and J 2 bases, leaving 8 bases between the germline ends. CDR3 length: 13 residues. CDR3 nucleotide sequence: TGTGCCAGCTCATTTTCCCCCACAGATACGCAGTATTTT. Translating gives CASSFSPTDTQYF.

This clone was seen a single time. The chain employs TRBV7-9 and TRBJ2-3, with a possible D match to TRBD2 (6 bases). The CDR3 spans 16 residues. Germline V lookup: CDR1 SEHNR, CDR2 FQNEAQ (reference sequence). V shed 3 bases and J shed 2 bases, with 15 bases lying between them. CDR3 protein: CASSFRDWVLTDTQYF. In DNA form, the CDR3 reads TGTGCCAGCAGCTTCCGGGACTGGGTTCTCACAGATACGCAGTATTTT. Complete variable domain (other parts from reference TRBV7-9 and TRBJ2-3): DTGVSQNPRHKITKRGQNVTFRCDPISEHNRLYWYRQTLGQGPEFLTYFQNEAQLEKSRLLSDRFSAERPKGSFSTLEIQRTEQGDSAMYLCASSFRDWVLTDTQYFGPGTRLTVL.

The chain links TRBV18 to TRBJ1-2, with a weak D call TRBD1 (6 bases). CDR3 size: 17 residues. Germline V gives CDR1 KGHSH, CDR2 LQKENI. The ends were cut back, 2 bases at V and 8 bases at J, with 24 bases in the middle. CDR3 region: CASSPVSGQGSVDGYTF. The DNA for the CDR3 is TGTGCCAGCTCACCAGTGAGTGGGCAGGGGTCAGTCGACGGCTACACCTTC.

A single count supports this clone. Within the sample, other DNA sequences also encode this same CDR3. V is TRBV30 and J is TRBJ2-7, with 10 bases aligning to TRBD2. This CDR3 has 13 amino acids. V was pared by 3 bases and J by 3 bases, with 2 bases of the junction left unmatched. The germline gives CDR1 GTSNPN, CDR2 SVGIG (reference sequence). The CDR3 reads CAWRLAGSYEQYF. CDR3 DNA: TGTGCCTGGAGACTAGCGGGAAGCTACGAGCAGTACTTC.

Here the CDR3 DNA reads TGCGCCAGCAGCTTAAGGACACGGAACTACGAGCAGTACTTC. Amino acids: CASSLRTRNYEQYF. The chain links TRBV5-1 to TRBJ2-7; D is perhaps TRBD1 (5 bases). Germline CDR1 is SGHRS and CDR2 is YFSETQ. Trimming cost V 2 bases and J 3 bases, with 12 bases left between them. CDR3 length: 14 amino acids.

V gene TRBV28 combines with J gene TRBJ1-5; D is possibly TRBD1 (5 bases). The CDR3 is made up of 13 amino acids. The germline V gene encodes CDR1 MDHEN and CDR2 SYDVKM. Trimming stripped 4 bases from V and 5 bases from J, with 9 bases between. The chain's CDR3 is CASSYVRDQPQHF. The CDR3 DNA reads TGTGCCAGCAGTTATGTCAGGGATCAGCCCCAGCATTTT.

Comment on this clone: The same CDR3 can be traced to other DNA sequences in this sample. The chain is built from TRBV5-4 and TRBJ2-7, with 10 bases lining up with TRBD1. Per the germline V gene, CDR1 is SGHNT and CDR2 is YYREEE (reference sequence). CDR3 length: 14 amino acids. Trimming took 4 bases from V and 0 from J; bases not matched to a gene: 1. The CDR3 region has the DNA TGTGCCAGCAGCCGGACAGGGGGCTCCTACGAGCAGTACTTC. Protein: CASSRTGGSYEQYF.

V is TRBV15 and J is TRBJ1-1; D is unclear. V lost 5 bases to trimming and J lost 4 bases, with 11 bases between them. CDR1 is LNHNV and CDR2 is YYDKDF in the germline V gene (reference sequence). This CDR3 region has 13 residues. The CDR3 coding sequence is TGTGCCACCAGCCCGGCAACCGTCACTGAAGCTTTCTTT. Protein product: CATSPATVTEAFF. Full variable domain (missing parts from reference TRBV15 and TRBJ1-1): DAMVIQNPRYQVTQFGKPVTLSCSQTLNHNVMYWYQQKSSQAPKLLFHYYDKDFNNEADTPDNFQSRRPNTSFCFLDIRSPGLGDTAMYLCATSPATVTEAFFGQGTRLTVV.

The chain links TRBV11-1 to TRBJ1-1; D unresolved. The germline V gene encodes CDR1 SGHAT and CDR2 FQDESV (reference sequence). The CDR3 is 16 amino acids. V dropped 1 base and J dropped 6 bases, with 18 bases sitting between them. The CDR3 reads CASSLDGGLAMSEAFF. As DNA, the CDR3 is TGTGCCAGCAGCTTAGATGGTGGGCTAGCTATGTCTGAAGCTTTCTTT.

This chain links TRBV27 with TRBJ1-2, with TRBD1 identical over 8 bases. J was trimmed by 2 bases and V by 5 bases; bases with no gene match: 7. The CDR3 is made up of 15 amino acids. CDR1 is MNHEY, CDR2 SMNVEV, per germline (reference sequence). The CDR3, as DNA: TGTGCCAGCAGTCTCGGGACAGGCCGAAACTATGGCTACACCTTC. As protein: CASSLGTGRNYGYTF.

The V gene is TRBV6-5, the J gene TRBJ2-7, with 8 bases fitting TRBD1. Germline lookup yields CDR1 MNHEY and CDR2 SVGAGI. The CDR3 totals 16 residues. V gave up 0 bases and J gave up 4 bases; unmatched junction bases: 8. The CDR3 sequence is CASSYSTGQATYEQYF. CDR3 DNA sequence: TGTGCCAGCAGTTACTCGACGGGACAGGCCACATACGAGCAGTACTTC.